A single T cell receptor beta chain is shown here with its context. The participants were between about 18 and 90 years old and came from under 25 US areas. The sample comes from a study of blood T cell repertoires in COVID-19. There are 15 residues in the CDR3. Between the trimmed V and J ends, which lost 5 bases and 4 bases, there was a span of 20 bases. Germline assignment: CDR1 SQVTM and CDR2 ANQGSEA. Some clones are missing from TCRdb's copy, which holds only in-frame ones; the method was immunoSEQ multiplex PCR. The table shows 220,000 or so clones, with 80% to 90% occurring only once. The clonotype comes from a man aged 50 to 59 who had been exposed to COVID-19. The material sequenced was PBMCs or T cells enriched from blood (not recorded which). V and J are TRBV29-1 and TRBJ1-1; a possible D gene is TRBD1 (5 bases). CDR3 amino acids: CSVLPRRGGVTEAFF. As DNA, the CDR3 is TGCAGCGTTCTACCCCGGCGGGGAGGGGTCACTGAAGCTTTCTTT.